This TCR beta chain was sequenced in a study of T-cell memory formation after mild COVID-19. CDR1 LNHNV and CDR2 YYDKDF come from the germline V gene (reference sequence). This CDR3 comprises 17 residues. Deletions cut 3 bases from V and 3 bases from J, with 18 bases between. TCRdb recomputed calls from the 5' RACE reads with MiXCR, one row per CDR3 protein. The sample comprises 250,000 or so distinct CDR3 sequences, over 15% of which are singletons, and about 23% rests with the top ten. This clonotype has only a few counts. Sequences were obtained from PBMCs or a T cell subset sorted from them (not recorded which). The chain couples TRBV15 to TRBJ1-3; D call uncertain. This clonotype originated in a man between 18 and 29 years old who had mild COVID-19 (a few samples of this study predate the infection). Cell type and time point are not known. DNA of the CDR3: TGTGCCACCAGCAGCCGGACCTATGGGGTCCATGGAAACACCATATATTTT. Translated, it gives CATSSRTYGVHGNTIYF.